This entry lists 11 T cell receptor beta chains sequenced from one sample in a study of blood T cell repertoires in COVID-19 (dated by TCRdb to about 2020). Library preparation employed the immunoSEQ multiplex PCR assay. TCRdb took this table from immuneACCESS and kept in-frame rearrangements with V and J called. Such tables lack part of the clones; where checked against another copy, unresolved V genes explain under half of the gap, and the rest is unexplained. This sample gives roughly 120,000 clones in total; approximately 80% of them show up just once. In total, the top ten clones hold approximately 2% of the sample. The sample consisted of peripheral blood. The receptors were sampled from a man aged 70 or older with acute or convalescent COVID-19.

The rearrangement uses TRBV4-2 and TRBJ1-1; 7 bases align to TRBD1. V shed 4 bases, J shed 2 bases, and the junction held 13 bases outside the gene matches. Germline lookup yields CDR1 LGHNA and CDR2 YNFKEQ. The CDR3 loop spans 17 amino acids. This CDR3 is CASSRDDSGTVNTEAFF. CDR3 bases: TGTGCCAGCAGCCGGGACGATTCCGGGACAGTTAACACTGAAGCTTTCTTT.

The chain has TRBV28 and TRBJ1-1; TRBD1 agrees at 8 bases. The V gene end was trimmed by 6 bases and the J gene end by 1 base; junction bases not matched to a gene: 7. This CDR3 is built from 15 residues. CDR1 and CDR2 from the germline V gene are MDHEN and SYDVKM. The CDR3 nucleotides read TGTGCCAGCAGCTCTGGGACAGGACAGAACACTGAAGCTTTCTTT. It codes for CASSSGTGQNTEAFF.

V usage is TRBV6-1 and J usage is TRBJ1-3; D is uncertain. This CDR3 has 14 amino acids. V gave up 2 bases and J gave up 4 bases, with 9 bases separating them. The germline V gene encodes CDR1 MNHNS and CDR2 SASEGT. Written as DNA, the CDR3 is TGTGCCAGCAGTGAACAGGCGGGGGGAAACACCATATATTTT. Protein: CASSEQAGGNTIYF.

The chain carries TRBV5-4 and TRBJ1-1; D gene uncertain. Looked up from germline, CDR1 is SGHNT and CDR2 is YYREEE (reference sequence). V shed 2 bases and J shed 5 bases, with 13 bases lying between them. The CDR3 sequence is 14 residues long. The CDR3 nucleotides are TGTGCCAGCAGCTTTGGTTCAGGCGAGACTGAAGCTTTCTTT. As protein: CASSFGSGETEAFF.

The genes are TRBV7-2 and TRBJ1-1, with TRBD1 identical over 9 bases. Unmatched junction bases numbered 8, after V lost 2 bases and J lost 4 bases. Germline-derived CDR1 and CDR2 are SGHTA and FQGNSA. The CDR3 is 16 residues long. The CDR3 DNA reads TGTGCCAGCAGCTTAATGGGGAAGGGACAGGGCACTGAAGCTTTCTTT. This codes for CASSLMGKGQGTEAFF.

The V gene is TRBV2, the J gene TRBJ2-5; TRBD1 matches 7 bases. The germline CDR1 and CDR2 sequences are SNHLY and FYNNEI. This CDR3 comprises 15 residues. After removal of 1 base from V and 5 bases from J, the junction contained 7 bases not matched to a gene. CDR3 protein: CASSEVGQAWETQYF. The CDR3 nucleotides are TGTGCCAGCAGTGAAGTCGGACAGGCTTGGGAGACCCAGTACTTC.

The chain is built from TRBV13 and TRBJ2-1; TRBD2 matches 11 bases. Germline assignment: CDR1 PRHDT and CDR2 FYEKMQ (reference sequence). J was trimmed by 4 bases and V by 4 bases; bases with no gene match: 3. The length of the CDR3 is 15 residues. CDR3 DNA sequence: TGTGCCAGCAGCTCTCTAGCGGGGGGATACAATGAGCAGTTCTTC. Encoded protein: CASSSLAGGYNEQFF.

J is TRBJ1-5 and V is TRBV10-3; no firm D call. The germline V gene has CDR1 ENHRY and CDR2 SYGVKD. The V end was cut by 4 bases, the J end by 2 bases, with 9 bases between. This CDR3 has 14 amino acids. The CDR3 loop reads CAISALEGNQPQHF. The CDR3 DNA is TGTGCCATCAGTGCCCTAGAGGGCAATCAGCCCCAGCATTTT.

The chain is built from TRBV30 and TRBJ1-1; 7 bases are a match to TRBD1. CDR1 and CDR2 from the germline V gene are GTSNPN and SVGIG (reference sequence). This CDR3 has 17 residues. Trimming cost V 6 bases and J 5 bases; bases outside gene matches: 21. CDR3 region: CACHNRGKGGIGTEAFF. The CDR3 DNA follows: TGTGCCTGCCATAACAGGGGTAAGGGCGGGATTGGTACTGAAGCTTTCTTT.

The rearrangement links TRBV28 to TRBJ1-2, with TRBD1 matching 7 bases. J lost 7 bases, V lost 3 bases, and 8 bases had no gene match. Per germline, CDR1 MDHEN and CDR2 SYDVKM. The CDR3 has 14 residues. In DNA form, the CDR3 reads TGTGCCAGCAGTTTCACCACAGGGGTGCGTGGCTACACCTTC. Its translation: CASSFTTGVRGYTF.

V and J are TRBV19 and TRBJ2-7; D is undetermined. CDR3 length equals 15 residues. V was clipped by 3 bases and J by 1 base, with 13 bases between them. The germline V gene has CDR1 LNHDA and CDR2 SQIVND (reference sequence). CDR3 bases: TGTGCCAGTAGTATGATGGGCAGCACTTCCTACGAGCAGTACTTC. It encodes CASSMMGSTSYEQYF.